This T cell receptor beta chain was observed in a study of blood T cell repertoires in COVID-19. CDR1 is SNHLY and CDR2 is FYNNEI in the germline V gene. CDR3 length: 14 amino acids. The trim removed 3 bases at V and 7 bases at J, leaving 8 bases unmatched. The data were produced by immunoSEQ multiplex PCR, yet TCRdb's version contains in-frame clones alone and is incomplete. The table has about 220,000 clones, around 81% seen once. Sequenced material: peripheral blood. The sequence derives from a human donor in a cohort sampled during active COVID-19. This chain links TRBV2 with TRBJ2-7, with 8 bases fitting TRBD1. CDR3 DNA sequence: TGTGCCAGCAGTGAGCAGGGGGCTCGTGGAGAGCAGTACTTC. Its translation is CASSEQGARGEQYF.